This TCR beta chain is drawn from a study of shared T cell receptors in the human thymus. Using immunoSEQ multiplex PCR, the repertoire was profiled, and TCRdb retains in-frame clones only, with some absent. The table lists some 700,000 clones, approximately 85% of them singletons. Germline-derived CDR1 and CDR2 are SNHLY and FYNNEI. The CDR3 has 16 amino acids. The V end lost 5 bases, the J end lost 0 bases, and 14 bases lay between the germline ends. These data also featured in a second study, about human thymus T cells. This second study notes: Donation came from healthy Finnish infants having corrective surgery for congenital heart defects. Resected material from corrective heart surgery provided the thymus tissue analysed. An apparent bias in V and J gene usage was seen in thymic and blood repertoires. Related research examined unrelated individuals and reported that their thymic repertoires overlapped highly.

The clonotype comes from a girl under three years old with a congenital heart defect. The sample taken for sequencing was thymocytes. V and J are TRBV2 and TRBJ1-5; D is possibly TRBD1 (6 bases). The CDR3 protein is CASSLGQTRSNQPQHF. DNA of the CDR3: TGTGCCAGCAGTCTTGGACAGACCCGTAGCAATCAGCCCCAGCATTTT.